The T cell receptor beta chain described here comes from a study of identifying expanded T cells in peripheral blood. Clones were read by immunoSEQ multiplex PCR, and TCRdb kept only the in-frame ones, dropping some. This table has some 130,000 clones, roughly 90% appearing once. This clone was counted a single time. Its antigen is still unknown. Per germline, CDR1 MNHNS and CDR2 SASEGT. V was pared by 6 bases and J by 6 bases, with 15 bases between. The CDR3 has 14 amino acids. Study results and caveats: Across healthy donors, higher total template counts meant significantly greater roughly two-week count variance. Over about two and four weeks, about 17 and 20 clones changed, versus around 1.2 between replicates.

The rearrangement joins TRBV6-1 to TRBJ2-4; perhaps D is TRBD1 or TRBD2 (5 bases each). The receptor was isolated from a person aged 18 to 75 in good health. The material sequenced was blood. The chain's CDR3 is CASSDTPGPNIQYF. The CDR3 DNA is TGTGCCAGCAGCGATACCCCGGGACCAAACATTCAGTACTTC.